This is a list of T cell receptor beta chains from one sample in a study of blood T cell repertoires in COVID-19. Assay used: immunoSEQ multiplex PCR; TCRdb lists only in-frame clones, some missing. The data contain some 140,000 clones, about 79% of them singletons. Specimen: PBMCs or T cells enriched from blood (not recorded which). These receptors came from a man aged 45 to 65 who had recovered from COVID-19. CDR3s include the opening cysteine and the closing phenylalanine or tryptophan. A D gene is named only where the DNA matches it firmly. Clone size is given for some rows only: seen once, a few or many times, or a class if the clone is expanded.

CARSLTRGLPTHEQYF | TGTGCCAGAAGCTTGACCCGTGGACTACCGACCCACGAGCAGTACTTC | TRBV5-3 | 16 | NA | TRBJ2-7 | NA
CAIRPLGGHEQYF | TGTGCCATCAGGCCTTTGGGGGGGCACGAGCAGTACTTC | TRBV10-3 | 13 | once | TRBJ2-7 | NA
CASSQQENSPLHF | TGTGCCAGCAGCCAGCAGGAAAATTCACCCCTCCACTTT | TRBV14 | 13 | NA | TRBJ1-6 | NA
CASAPEGETQYF | TGTGCCAGCGCACCGGAGGGGGAGACCCAGTACTTC | TRBV18 | 12 | NA | TRBJ2-5 | NA
CASSPEGGTGDGYTF | TGTGCCAGCAGCCCGGAAGGGGGGACAGGGGATGGCTACACCTTC | TRBV9 | 15 | NA | TRBJ1-2 | TRBD1
CASSLDRVNGYTF | TGTGCCAGCAGTCTTGACAGGGTAAATGGCTACACCTTC | TRBV28 | 13 | NA | TRBJ1-2 | TRBD1
CASSLRQGKNTIYF | TGTGCCAGCAGTTTACGACAGGGAAAGAACACCATATATTTT | TRBV28 | 14 | NA | TRBJ1-3 | TRBD1
CASSKTGSGYYEQYF | TGTGCCAGCAGCAAGACAGGCTCAGGATACTACGAGCAGTACTTC | TRBV6-2/TRBV6-3 | 15 | NA | TRBJ2-7 | NA
CAISDGKLTDTQYF | TGTGCCATCAGTGACGGGAAATTAACAGATACGCAGTATTTT | TRBV10-3 | 14 | NA | TRBJ2-3 | NA
CASSITPDRGGRYGYTF | TGTGCCAGTAGTATAACCCCGGACAGGGGGGGACGTTATGGCTACACCTTC | TRBV19 | 17 | NA | TRBJ1-2 | TRBD1
CASSLAGDAGNTIYF | TGTGCCAGCAGCCTCGCAGGTGACGCTGGAAACACCATATATTTT | TRBV3-1/TRBV3-2 | 15 | NA | TRBJ1-3 | NA
CASSFGTGAPVNQPQHF | TGTGCCAGCAGCTTCGGGACAGGAGCTCCCGTCAATCAGCCCCAGCATTTT | TRBV7-8 | 17 | NA | TRBJ1-5 | TRBD1
CASSLGGPSNTIYF | TGTGCCAGCAGCTTAGGAGGTCCGTCGAACACCATATATTTT | TRBV7-2 | 14 | NA | TRBJ1-3 | NA
CASSQGNRGVYGYTF | TGTGCCAGCAGCCAAGGTAACAGGGGTGTCTATGGCTACACCTTC | TRBV3-1/TRBV3-2 | 15 | NA | TRBJ1-2 | TRBD1
CTIIQSGTTPNEQFF | TGCACCATTATCCAGTCCGGGACTACCCCCAATGAGCAGTTCTTC | TRBV29-1 | 15 | NA | TRBJ2-1 | TRBD2
CAITLRDSPNYGYTF | TGTGCCATCACCCTCCGGGACAGCCCTAACTATGGCTACACCTTC | TRBV10-3 | 15 | NA | TRBJ1-2 | TRBD1
CASSWTGGTTGELFF | TGCGCCAGCAGCTGGACAGGGGGAACCACCGGGGAGCTGTTTTTT | TRBV5-1 | 15 | NA | TRBJ2-2 | TRBD1
CASSHARTGAYEQYF | TGTGCCAGCAGCCACGCAAGGACAGGGGCCTACGAGCAGTACTTC | TRBV5-4 | 15 | NA | TRBJ2-7 | TRBD1
CASSKTVTYEQYF | TGCGCCAGCAGCAAAACTGTCACCTACGAGCAGTACTTC | TRBV5-1 | 13 | NA | TRBJ2-7 | NA
CASSPTGGVSNQPQHF | TGTGCCAGCAGCCCTACAGGGGGCGTAAGCAATCAGCCCCAGCATTTT | TRBV7-2 | 16 | few | TRBJ1-5 | TRBD1
CASSPGTGGAHNEQFF | TGTGCCAGCTCACCCGGGACAGGGGGCGCCCACAATGAGCAGTTCTTC | TRBV18 | 16 | NA | TRBJ2-1 | TRBD1
CASSQAIQNIQYF | TGTGCCAGCAGCCAGGCAATACAAAACATTCAGTACTTC | TRBV3-1/TRBV3-2 | 13 | NA | TRBJ2-4 | NA
CASSPFTGHSSGANVLTF | TGTGCCAGCTCACCATTTACAGGGCACAGCTCTGGGGCCAACGTCCTGACTTTC | TRBV18 | 18 | NA | TRBJ2-6 | NA
CASSGQGAYGYTF | TGTGCCAGCAGCGGACAGGGGGCCTATGGCTACACCTTC | TRBV28 | 13 | NA | TRBJ1-2 | TRBD1
CASSRRTGGYYGYTF | TGTGCCAGCAGCCGCCGTACAGGGGGCTACTATGGCTACACCTTC | TRBV13 | 15 | NA | TRBJ1-2 | TRBD1
CASSIQGYQETQYF | TGTGCCAGCAGTATACAGGGGTACCAAGAGACCCAGTACTTC | TRBV25-1 | 14 | NA | TRBJ2-5 | TRBD1
CASSLADTIYF | TGCGCCAGCAGCTTGGCAGACACCATATATTTT | TRBV5-1 | 11 | few | TRBJ1-3 | NA
CATSRGKGQNTEAFF | TGTGCCACCAGCAGAGGGAAGGGACAGAACACTGAAGCTTTCTTT | TRBV15 | 15 | once | TRBJ1-1 | NA
CASSREGGYTDTQYF | TGTGCCAGCAGCCGAGAGGGGGGGTACACAGATACGCAGTATTTT | TRBV6-4 | 15 | NA | TRBJ2-3 | NA
CASSPGGLGYTF | TGTGCCAGCAGCCCAGGGGGTTTGGGCTACACCTTC | TRBV7-8 | 12 | NA | TRBJ1-2 | TRBD1